The next 24 T cell receptor beta chains were all read from a single sample in a study of shared clonotypes between healthy human individuals. It was CD45RO-negative cells, positively selected for CCR7, that made up naive CD8 cells, with terminally differentiated effector memory CD45RA+ cells excluded. Sequenced by immunoSEQ multiplex PCR; TCRdb stores in-frame clones only, minus some. The table lists about 2.1 million clones, roughly 91% of them singletons. Sequenced: naive CD8+ T cells from PBMCs. All receptors come from a man aged 18 to 30 in good health. Some clones in this sample may be carry-over from other donors' samples.

The chain carries TRBV14 and TRBJ2-7; D is possibly TRBD1 (5 bases). This CDR3 is 16 amino acids long. The germline V gene encodes CDR1 SGHDN and CDR2 FVKESK. V gave up 0 bases and J gave up 5 bases, with 17 bases separating them. CDR3 sequence (DNA): TGTGCCAGCAGCCAAGAACCAGGGTGGAGTATCGACGAGCAGTACTTC. This encodes CASSQEPGWSIDEQYF.

To note about this clone: Other DNA sequences in the same sample also yield this CDR3. This chain links TRBV29-1 with TRBJ2-7; no clear D. With 6 bases removed from V and 4 bases from J, the gap between germline ends came to 10 bases. The germline V gene has CDR1 SQVTM and CDR2 ANQGSEA. The CDR3 sequence is 11 residues long. CDR3: CSVGRGYEQYF. In DNA form, the CDR3 reads TGCAGCGTGGGAAGAGGATACGAGCAGTACTTC.

The genes are TRBV7-2 and TRBJ1-2, with 7 bases identical to TRBD1. The length of the CDR3 is 15 residues. J was trimmed by 0 bases and V by 4 bases; bases with no gene match: 5. Germline values: CDR1 SGHTA, CDR2 FQGNSA. The CDR3 nucleotides read TGTGCCAGCAGCTCTCGGACAGGCCCTAACTATGGCTACACCTTC. Translation: CASSSRTGPNYGYTF.

V and J are TRBV13 and TRBJ2-4; possibly TRBD2 for D (5 bases). The germline gives CDR1 PRHDT, CDR2 FYEKMQ (reference sequence). The V end was cut by 4 bases, the J end by 0 bases, with 16 bases between. The CDR3 consists of 17 residues. The CDR3 DNA follows: TGTGCCAGCAGCTCACGGGAAAAACAGCTAGCCAAAAACATTCAGTACTTC. Protein product: CASSSREKQLAKNIQYF.

This chain joins TRBV5-3 and TRBJ2-7; a possible D gene is TRBD1 (6 bases). Being an ORF, TRBV5-3 has a function that is uncertain. The CDR3 has 15 residues. V was pared by 3 bases and J by 1 base, with 14 bases between. CDR3 in amino acids: CARSSPSRGSYEQYF. The CDR3 bases are TGTGCCAGAAGCTCACCGAGCAGGGGATCCTACGAGCAGTACTTC.

The genes are TRBV10-2 and TRBJ2-7; possible D gene TRBD2, 5 bases. Germline V gene sequence: CDR1 WSHSY, CDR2 SAAADI. V gave up 1 base and J gave up 3 bases, with 13 bases separating them. There are 15 residues in the CDR3. CDR3 residues: CASSEFPGSDYEQYF. The DNA of the CDR3 is TGCGCCAGCAGTGAGTTTCCGGGGTCGGACTACGAGCAGTACTTC.

About this clone itself: Distinct nucleotide sequences in the sample also encode this CDR3. This chain links TRBV6-1 with TRBJ2-5; TRBD1 aligns across 11 bases. The germline V gene has CDR1 MNHNS and CDR2 SASEGT. V lost 9 bases and J lost 2; bases outside the gene matches: 2. The CDR3 extends over 13 amino acids. CDR3 DNA sequence: TGTGCCAGTAGGGACAGGGGGCAAGAGACCCAGTACTTC. It is translated as CASRDRGQETQYF.

The chain links TRBV5-6 to TRBJ2-7, with TRBD2 identical over 12 bases. The CDR3 totals 14 residues. The junction had 6 bases not matched to a gene; V was cut back by 7 bases and J by 4 bases. CDR1 and CDR2 from the germline V gene are SGHDT and YYEEEE. CDR3: CASSSGTSGYEQYF. As DNA, the CDR3 is TGTGCCAGCTCTTCCGGGACTAGCGGGTACGAGCAGTACTTC.

This clone was observed a handful of times. The V call is TRBV6-4, the J call TRBJ2-2, with unresolved D. In germline, CDR1 is MRHNA, CDR2 SNTAGT. Trimming shortened V by 2 bases and J by 4 bases, and 11 bases separated the two germline ends. The CDR3 is 15 residues long. CDR3 amino acids: CASSDPSRGTGELFF. In nucleotides, the CDR3 is TGTGCCAGCAGTGACCCAAGCAGAGGCACCGGGGAGCTGTTTTTT.

The chain has TRBV19 and TRBJ1-5, with D unresolved. CDR3 length: 16 amino acids. The germline V gene has CDR1 LNHDA and CDR2 SQIVND (reference sequence). V lost 3 bases, J lost 0 bases, and 12 bases lay in between. CDR3 loop: CASSIWGATSNQPQHF. CDR3 in DNA: TGTGCCAGTAGTATTTGGGGAGCTACTAGCAATCAGCCCCAGCATTTT. Combining the CDR3 with reference TRBV19 and TRBJ1-5 gives the whole variable domain DGGITQSPKYLFRKEGQNVTLSCEQNLNHDAMYWYRQDPGQGLRLIYYSQIVNDFQKGDIAEGYSVSREKKESFPLTVTSAQKNPTAFYLCASSIWGATSNQPQHFGDGTRLSIL.

V gene TRBV5-1 combines with J gene TRBJ2-3, with D unclear. V was trimmed by 3 bases and J by 6 bases, leaving 11 bases between them. The germline gives CDR1 SGHRS, CDR2 YFSETQ. This CDR3 spans 13 amino acids. DNA for the CDR3: TGCGCCAGCAGCTGGACCTATTCTGATACGCAGTATTTT. This translates into CASSWTYSDTQYF.

In this sample, this clone turned up a few times. The J gene is TRBJ1-2, the V gene TRBV5-6, with D possibly matching TRBD1 (6 bases). Per germline, CDR1 SGHDT and CDR2 YYEEEE. V lost 6 bases and J lost 3, with 12 bases in between. The CDR3 is made up of 13 amino acids. CDR3 DNA: TGTGCCAGCAATGGCCAGGGGTACTATGGCTACACCTTC. This gives the protein CASNGQGYYGYTF.

This clone occurred once. The V gene is TRBV6-6, the J gene TRBJ1-2; D ambiguous. Germline V gene sequence: CDR1 MNHNY, CDR2 SVGAGI (reference sequence). V was shortened by 0 bases and J by 6 bases, with 11 bases between the two germline ends. The CDR3 is made up of 14 amino acids. The CDR3 DNA sequence: TGTGCCAGCAGTTACTCAGGAGGGATCGATGGCTACACCTTC. Translation: CASSYSGGIDGYTF.

The chain carries TRBV9 and TRBJ1-2; D unresolved. The germline V gene encodes CDR1 SGDLS and CDR2 YYNGEE. This CDR3 comprises 13 residues. Trimming pared 3 bases from V and 4 bases from J, leaving 10 bases between. The CDR3 region has the DNA TGTGCCAGCAGCGGAACGGAGGGCTATGGCTACACCTTC. Encoded protein: CASSGTEGYGYTF.

The CDR3 reads CASSQDPASGVNEQFF. In DNA, the CDR3 is TGCGCCAGCAGCCAAGATCCCGCCAGCGGGGTCAATGAGCAGTTCTTC. The chain recombines TRBV4-3 with TRBJ2-1, with 7 bases aligning to TRBD2. The CDR3 contains 16 residues. The germline V gene encodes CDR1 LGHNA and CDR2 YSLEER. The J segment lost 6 bases and the V segment lost 0 bases, leaving 8 bases of the junction unmatched.

This clone was recorded only once. This chain links TRBV4-1 with TRBJ1-1; 10 bases fit TRBD1. Trimming cost V 4 bases and J 4 bases; bases outside gene matches: 3. The CDR3 length is 14 residues. Looked up from germline, CDR1 is MGHRA and CDR2 is YSYEKL. CDR3 sequence (DNA): TGCGCCAGCAGCCGAAGGACAGGGGGCACTGAAGCTTTCTTT. Its translation is CASSRRTGGTEAFF.

The chain is built from TRBV30 and TRBJ1-4; tentative D call: TRBD1 (6 bases). Germline values: CDR1 GTSNPN, CDR2 SVGIG (reference sequence). The CDR3 has 16 amino acids. V was pared by 2 bases and J by 0 bases, with 13 bases between. CDR3 sequence reads: CAWSIWTVATNEKLFF. The CDR3 DNA sequence: TGTGCCTGGAGTATTTGGACAGTTGCAACTAATGAAAAACTGTTTTTT.

The V and J genes are TRBV7-2 and TRBJ2-2, with D maybe TRBD1 (6 bases). The CDR3 runs 12 residues. Looked up from germline, CDR1 is SGHTA and CDR2 is FQGNSA. V lost 9 bases to trimming and J lost 4 bases, with 9 bases between them. The CDR3 DNA is TGTGCCAGGGGGGCTAGCACCGGGGAGCTGTTTTTT. Translated, it gives CARGASTGELFF.

The V and J genes are TRBV7-3 and TRBJ2-7; 7 nucleotides agree with TRBD2. The CDR3 is 15 residues long. The germline V gene encodes CDR1 SGHTA and CDR2 FQGTGA. The V gene end was trimmed by 6 bases and the J gene end by 3 bases; junction bases not matched to a gene: 11. CDR3: CASSPSNGGSYEQYF. The CDR3 DNA reads as TGTGCCAGCAGTCCGAGCAACGGGGGGAGCTACGAGCAGTACTTC.

The chain employs TRBV4-1 and TRBJ2-7; D is possibly TRBD2 (7 bases). V dropped 0 bases and J dropped 6 bases, with 15 bases sitting between them. The CDR3 is 15 residues long. The germline gives CDR1 MGHRA, CDR2 YSYEKL. The CDR3 sequence: CASSQDGGAQLEQYF. The CDR3 DNA is TGCGCCAGCAGCCAAGATGGGGGGGCGCAACTCGAGCAGTACTTC.

The chain joins TRBV11-2 to TRBJ2-5, with 11 bases fitting TRBD1. The end of the DNA is better explained by TRBJ2-7, so the J call may be wrong. This CDR3 region has 14 residues. Germline CDR1 SGHAT, CDR2 FQNNGV. CDR3 protein: CASSSGTGGYEQYF. Written as DNA, the CDR3 is TGTGCCAGCAGCTCCGGGACAGGGGGCTACGAGCAGTACTTC.

V is TRBV27 and J is TRBJ2-7; TRBD2 matches at 7 bases. V dropped 1 base and J dropped 6; count of bases not matched to a gene: 9. The CDR3 covers 15 residues. CDR1 and CDR2 from the germline V gene are MNHEY and SMNVEV (reference sequence). CDR3 bases: TGTGCCAGCAGTTTATGGGGCCGGGGGGAGGTCGAGCAGTACTTC. Its translation: CASSLWGRGEVEQYF.

J is TRBJ1-5 and V is TRBV19; D gene uncertain. The CDR3 spans 14 residues. The germline gives CDR1 LNHDA, CDR2 SQIVND (reference sequence). V shed 4 bases and J shed 3 bases, with 10 bases lying between them. The CDR3 is CASSTRTTNQPQHF. As DNA, the CDR3 is TGTGCCAGTAGTACCCGGACTACCAATCAGCCCCAGCATTTT.

The V gene is TRBV5-1, the J gene TRBJ1-3; 7 bases fit TRBD1. Germline CDR1 is SGHRS and CDR2 is YFSETQ. CDR3 size: 14 residues. Trimming took 4 bases from V and 2 from J; bases not matched to a gene: 3. Here the CDR3 DNA reads TGCGCCAGCAGCACCACAGGGGCTGGAAACACCATATATTTT. Translating it yields CASSTTGAGNTIYF.